What follows are 12 T cell receptor beta chains derived from one specimen sequenced in a study of spatial heterogeneity in lung cancer. Time point indicated: blood at routine non-recurrence follow-up after resection. TCRs were sequenced from unsorted whole RNA of tumor, nontumor lung or PBMC. Using its own MiXCR run on the 5' RACE reads, TCRdb lists one record per CDR3 protein. The top ten hold approximately 15% of the sample, which has around 120,000 distinct CDR3 sequences, 12% seen once. The specimen was PBMCs, collected at follow-up. These receptors were collected from a male donor with early-stage non-small cell lung cancer.

This chain uses TRBV28 with TRBJ2-5; possibly TRBD1 for D (6 bases). Trimming removed 4 bases from V and 12 bases from J, with 21 bases in between. Germline CDR1 is MDHEN and CDR2 is SYDVKM. The CDR3 length is 14 residues. The CDR3 nucleotides are TGTGCCAGCAGTTCCCCAGGACGCTTCACAGGGAAGTACTTC. Its translation is CASSSPGRFTGKYF.

On this clonotype itself: A much larger clone lies a single base off, so this may be a read error. The V and J genes are TRBV5-1 and TRBJ1-5; a weak D match, TRBD1 (5 bases). Deletions cut 3 bases from V and 1 base from J, with 8 bases between. The CDR3 is 14 amino acids. The germline CDR1 and CDR2 sequences are SGHRS and YFSETQ. CDR3 protein: CASSWDGSNQPQHF. The CDR3 region has the DNA TGCGCCAGCAGCTGGGACGGAAGCAATCAGCCCCAGCATTTT.

This chain links TRBV7-6 with TRBJ1-6; tentatively, D is TRBD1 (6 bases). V dropped 1 base and J dropped 6 bases, with 13 bases sitting between them. CDR1 and CDR2 (germline): SGHVS, FNYEAQ. There are 16 residues in the CDR3. The CDR3: CASSLGADRPNSPLHF. The DNA for the CDR3 is TGTGCCAGCAGCTTAGGGGCTGACAGGCCTAATTCACCCCTCCACTTT.

A few counts support this clonotype. V is TRBV7-8 and J is TRBJ1-1; 7 bases are a match to TRBD1. Germline V gene lookup returns CDR1 SGHVS and CDR2 FQNEAQ. Losses at the gene ends were 0 bases for V and 0 bases for J; bases not matched to a gene: 4. The CDR3 extends over 16 amino acids. CDR3 region: CASSLALGQMNTEAFF. CDR3 DNA: TGTGCCAGCAGCTTAGCCCTGGGACAGATGAACACTGAAGCTTTCTTT.

In this sample, this clonotype turned up many times. The CDR3 sequence: CSVVGPGVEAFF. The CDR3 DNA is TGCAGCGTTGTGGGGCCGGGGGTTGAAGCTTTCTTT. This chain connects TRBV29-1 to TRBJ1-1; possibly TRBD1 for D (5 bases). The CDR3 loop spans 12 amino acids. Germline V lookup: CDR1 SQVTM, CDR2 ANQGSEA. With 4 bases removed from V and 7 bases from J, the gap between germline ends came to 13 bases.

This clonotype was found many times. J is TRBJ2-2 and V is TRBV7-2, with a weak D call TRBD2 (5 bases). V was cut by 2 bases and J by 4 bases, with 8 bases left in between. This CDR3 spans 14 amino acids. CDR1 is SGHTA and CDR2 is FQGNSA in the germline V gene. The CDR3 nucleotides are TGTGCCAGCAGCTTAACAAGCGGCACCGGGGAGCTGTTTTTT. Translated: CASSLTSGTGELFF.

The table lists this clonotype with many counts. The chain combines TRBV6-5 with TRBJ1-2; TRBD1 aligns across 8 bases. Germline loops: CDR1 MNHEY, CDR2 SVGAGI. J gave up 8 bases and V 6 bases, and 11 bases lay outside the gene matches. The CDR3 contains 14 residues. DNA of the CDR3: TGTGCCAGCAGGAACGCAGGGGGCGCGAGAGGCTACACCTTC. This codes for CASRNAGGARGYTF.

This clonotype was detected only a few times. CDR3 coding DNA: TGCGCCAGCAGCTTGGTTCCGGGGTCGGATACGCAGTATTTT. Its protein product is CASSLVPGSDTQYF. The rearrangement joins TRBV5-1 to TRBJ2-3; D might be TRBD2 (5 bases). Germline V gene sequence: CDR1 SGHRS, CDR2 YFSETQ. V was pared by 0 bases and J by 6 bases, with 11 bases between. CDR3 size: 14 residues.

V gene TRBV28 combines with J gene TRBJ2-6; D is undetermined. V gave up 6 bases and J gave up 4 bases, with 7 bases separating them. Germline-derived CDR1 and CDR2 are MDHEN and SYDVKM. The CDR3 is 13 amino acids. CDR3 protein: CASRPSGANVLTF. CDR3 coding DNA: TGTGCCAGCAGACCCTCCGGGGCCAACGTCCTGACTTTC.

This clonotype occurred many times. The chain recombines TRBV7-9 with TRBJ2-5, with TRBD1 matching 8 bases. The CDR3 sequence is 18 residues long. V lost 2 bases and J lost 2; bases outside the gene matches: 13. The V gene's germline CDR1 is SEHNR and CDR2 FQNEAQ (reference sequence). CDR3 residues: CASSLRGRGLHRQETQYF. CDR3 in DNA: TGTGCCAGCAGCTTACGGGGCAGGGGGCTTCATCGGCAAGAGACCCAGTACTTC.

This clonotype was observed at least ten times. V and J are TRBV4-1 and TRBJ2-5, with 10 bases matching TRBD2. V lost 2 bases and J lost 1; bases outside the gene matches: 4. There are 16 residues in the CDR3. Looked up from germline, CDR1 is MGHRA and CDR2 is YSYEKL. The CDR3 bases are TGCGCCAGCAGCCAACGAGCGGGGGGGTTCCAAGAGACCCAGTACTTC. Its translation: CASSQRAGGFQETQYF.

This chain uses TRBV5-1 with TRBJ2-2; 10 nucleotides align to TRBD2. Losses at the gene ends were 4 bases for V and 2 bases for J; bases not matched to a gene: 2. Germline CDR1 SGHRS, CDR2 YFSETQ. The CDR3 loop spans 15 amino acids. Here the CDR3 reads CASSLAGANTGELFF. CDR3 DNA: TGCGCCAGCAGCCTAGCGGGGGCCAACACCGGGGAGCTGTTTTTT.